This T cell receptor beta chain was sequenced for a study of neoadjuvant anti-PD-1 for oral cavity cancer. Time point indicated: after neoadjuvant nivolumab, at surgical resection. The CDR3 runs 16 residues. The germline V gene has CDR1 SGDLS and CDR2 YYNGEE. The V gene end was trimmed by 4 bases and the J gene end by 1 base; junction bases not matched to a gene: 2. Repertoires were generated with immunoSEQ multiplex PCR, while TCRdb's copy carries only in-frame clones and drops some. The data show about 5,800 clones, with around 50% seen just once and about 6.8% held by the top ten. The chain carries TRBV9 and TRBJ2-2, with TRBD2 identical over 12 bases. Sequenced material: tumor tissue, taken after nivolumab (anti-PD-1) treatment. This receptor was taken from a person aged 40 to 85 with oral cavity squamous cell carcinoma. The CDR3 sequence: CASSPGLAGNTGELFF. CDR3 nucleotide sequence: TGTGCCAGCAGCCCGGGACTAGCGGGGAACACCGGGGAGCTGTTTTTT.